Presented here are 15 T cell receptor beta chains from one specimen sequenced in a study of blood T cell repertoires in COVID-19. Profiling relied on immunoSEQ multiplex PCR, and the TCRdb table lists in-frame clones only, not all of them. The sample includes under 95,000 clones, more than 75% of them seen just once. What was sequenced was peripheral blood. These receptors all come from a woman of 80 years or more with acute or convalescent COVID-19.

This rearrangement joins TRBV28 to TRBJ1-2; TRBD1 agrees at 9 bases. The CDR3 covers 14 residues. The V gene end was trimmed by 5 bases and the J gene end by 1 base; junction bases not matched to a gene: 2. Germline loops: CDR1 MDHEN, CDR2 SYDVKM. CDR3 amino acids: CASSETGGNYGYTF. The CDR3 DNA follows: TGTGCCAGCAGTGAGACAGGGGGTAACTATGGCTACACCTTC.

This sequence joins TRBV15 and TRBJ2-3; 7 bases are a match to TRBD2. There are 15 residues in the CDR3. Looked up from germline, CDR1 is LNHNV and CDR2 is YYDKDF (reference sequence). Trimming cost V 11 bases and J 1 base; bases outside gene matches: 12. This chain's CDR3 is CAAGRGLVGTDTQYF. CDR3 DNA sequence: TGTGCCGCCGGGAGAGGACTAGTTGGCACAGATACGCAGTATTTT. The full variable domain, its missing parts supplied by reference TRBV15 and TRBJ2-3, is DAMVIQNPRYQVTQFGKPVTLSCSQTLNHNVMYWYQQKSSQAPKLLFHYYDKDFNNEADTPDNFQSRRPNTSFCFLDIRSPGLGDTAMYLCAAGRGLVGTDTQYFGPGTRLTVL.

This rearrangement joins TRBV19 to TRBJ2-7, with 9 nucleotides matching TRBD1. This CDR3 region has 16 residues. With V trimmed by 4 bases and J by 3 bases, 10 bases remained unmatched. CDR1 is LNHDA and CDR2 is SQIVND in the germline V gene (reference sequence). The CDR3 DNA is TGTGCCAGTAGTACCGGGACAGGGCGGTTTTTCTACGAGCAGTACTTC. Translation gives CASSTGTGRFFYEQYF.

The CDR3 protein is CASSPSRGVNNSPLHF. CDR3 coding DNA: TGTGCCAGCAGCCCTTCTCGGGGTGTAAATAATTCACCCCTCCACTTT. The chain carries TRBV7-9 and TRBJ1-6; D is uncertain. The CDR3 covers 16 residues. Germline values: CDR1 SEHNR, CDR2 FQNEAQ (reference sequence). V lost 5 bases, J lost 5 bases, and 16 bases lay in between.

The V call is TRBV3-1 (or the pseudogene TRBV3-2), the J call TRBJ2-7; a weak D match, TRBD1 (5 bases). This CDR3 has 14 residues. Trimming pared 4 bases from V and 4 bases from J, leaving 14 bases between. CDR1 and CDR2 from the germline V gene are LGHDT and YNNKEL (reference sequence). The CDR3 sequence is CASSPPGLEYEQYF. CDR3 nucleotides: TGTGCCAGCAGCCCTCCAGGGCTCGAGTACGAGCAGTACTTC.

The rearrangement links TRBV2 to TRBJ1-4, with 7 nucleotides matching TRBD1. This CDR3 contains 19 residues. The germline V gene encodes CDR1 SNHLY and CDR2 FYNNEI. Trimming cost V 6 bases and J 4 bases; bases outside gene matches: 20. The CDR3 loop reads CASSPLPGQIGGYNEKLFF. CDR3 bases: TGTGCCAGCAGCCCTCTCCCGGGACAGATTGGGGGATATAATGAAAAACTGTTTTTT.

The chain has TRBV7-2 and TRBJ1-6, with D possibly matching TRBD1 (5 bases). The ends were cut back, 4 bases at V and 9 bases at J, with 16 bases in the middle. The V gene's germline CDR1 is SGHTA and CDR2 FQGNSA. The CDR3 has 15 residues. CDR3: CASSSVGLQTSPLHF. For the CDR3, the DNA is TGTGCCAGCAGCTCAGTGGGACTTCAGACTTCACCCCTCCACTTT.

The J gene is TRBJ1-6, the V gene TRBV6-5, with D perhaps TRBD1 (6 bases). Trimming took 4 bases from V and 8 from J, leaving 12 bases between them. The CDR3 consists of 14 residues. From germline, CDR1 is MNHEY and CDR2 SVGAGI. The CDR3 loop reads CASSLQGRDSPLHF. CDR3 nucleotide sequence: TGTGCCAGCAGTTTGCAGGGGAGGGATTCACCCCTCCACTTT.

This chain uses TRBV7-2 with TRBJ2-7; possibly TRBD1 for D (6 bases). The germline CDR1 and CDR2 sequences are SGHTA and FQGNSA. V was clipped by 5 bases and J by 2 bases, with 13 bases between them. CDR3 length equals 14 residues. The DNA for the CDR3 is TGTGCCAGCAGCCCTGGGACATCAACCTACGAGCAGTACTTC. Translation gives CASSPGTSTYEQYF. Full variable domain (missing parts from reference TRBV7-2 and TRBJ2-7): GAGVSQSPSNKVTEKGKDVELRCDPISGHTALYWYRQSLGQGLEFLIYFQGNSAPDKSGLPSDRFSAERTGGSVSTLTIQRTQQEDSAVYLCASSPGTSTYEQYFGPGTRLTVT.

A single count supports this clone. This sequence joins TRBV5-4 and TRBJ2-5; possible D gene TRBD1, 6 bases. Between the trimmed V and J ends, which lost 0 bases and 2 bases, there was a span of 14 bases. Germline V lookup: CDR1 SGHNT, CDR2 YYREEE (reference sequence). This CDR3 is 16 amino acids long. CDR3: CASSLAGTSRQETQYF. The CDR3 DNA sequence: TGTGCCAGCAGCTTGGCAGGGACAAGCCGACAAGAGACCCAGTACTTC.

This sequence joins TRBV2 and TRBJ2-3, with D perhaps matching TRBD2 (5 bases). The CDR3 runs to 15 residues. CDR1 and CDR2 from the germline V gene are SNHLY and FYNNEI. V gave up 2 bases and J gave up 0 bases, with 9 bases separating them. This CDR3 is CASSESGDSTDTQYF. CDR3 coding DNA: TGTGCCAGCAGTGAATCCGGGGATAGCACAGATACGCAGTATTTT.

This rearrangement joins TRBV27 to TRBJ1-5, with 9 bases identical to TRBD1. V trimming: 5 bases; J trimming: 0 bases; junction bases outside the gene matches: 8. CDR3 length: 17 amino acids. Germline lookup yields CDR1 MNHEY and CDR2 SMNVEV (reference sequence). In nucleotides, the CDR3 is TGTGCCAGCAGTAAAAGACAGGGGGGGGATAGCAATCAGCCCCAGCATTTT. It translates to CASSKRQGGDSNQPQHF.

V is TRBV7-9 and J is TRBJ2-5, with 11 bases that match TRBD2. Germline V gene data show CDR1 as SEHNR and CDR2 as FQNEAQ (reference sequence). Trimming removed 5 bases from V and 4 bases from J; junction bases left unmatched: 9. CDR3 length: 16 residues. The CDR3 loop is CASSDSGTSGGETQYF. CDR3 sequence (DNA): TGTGCCAGCAGCGATTCCGGGACTAGCGGTGGAGAGACCCAGTACTTC.

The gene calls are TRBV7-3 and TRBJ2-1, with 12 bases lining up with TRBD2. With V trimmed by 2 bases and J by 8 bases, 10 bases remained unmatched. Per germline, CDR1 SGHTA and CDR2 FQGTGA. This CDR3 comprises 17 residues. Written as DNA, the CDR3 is TGTGCCAGCAGCTTAGTGCTAGCGGGAGGGCCTAAAGATGAGCAGTTCTTC. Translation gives CASSLVLAGGPKDEQFF.

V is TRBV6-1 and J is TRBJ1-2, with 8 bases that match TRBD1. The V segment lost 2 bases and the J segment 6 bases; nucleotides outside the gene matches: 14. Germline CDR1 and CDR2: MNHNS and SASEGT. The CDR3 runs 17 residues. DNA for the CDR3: TGTGCCAGCAGTGAAAGGGACAGGTCCCCCAATTTTAATGGCTACACCTTC. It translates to CASSERDRSPNFNGYTF.